This is a list of T cell receptor beta chains from one sample in a study of blood T cell repertoires in COVID-19. Assay: immunoSEQ multiplex PCR; the TCRdb copy retains only in-frame clones and omits some. The sample lists 250,000 or so clones, about 91% occurring once. The sequenced material came from peripheral blood. Receptors originate from a woman aged 40 to 50 who had recovered from COVID-19. Each CDR3 is given with its conserved first and last residue. The D gene is left open where the match is weak.

TRBD1	TRBJ1-1	TRBV6-5	TGTGCCAGCAGTCGAGAGATAACAGGGGACACTGAAGCTTTCTTT	CASSREITGDTEAFF
TRBD1	TRBJ1-2	TRBV23-1	TGCGCCAGCAGCCGGACAGGGGTAAGGGCCCCATATGGCTACACCTTC	CASSRTGVRAPYGYTF
NA	TRBJ2-1	TRBV13	TGTGCCAGCAGCTTAGTAAGGCAGGGGTTGTACAATGAGCAGTTCTTC	CASSLVRQGLYNEQFF
TRBD1	TRBJ1-1	TRBV5-5	TGTGCCAGCAGCCCGGACAGGGGGCGGGTGAACACTGAAGCTTTCTTT	CASSPDRGRVNTEAFF
TRBD1	TRBJ1-1	TRBV6-5	TGTGCCAGCAGTCCTCGGACAGGGAACACTGAAGCTTTCTTT	CASSPRTGNTEAFF
TRBD1	TRBJ2-7	TRBV10-1	TGCGCCAGCGCACCGGGACAGGGCTACGAGCAGTACTTC	CASAPGQGYEQYF
TRBD2	TRBJ2-3	TRBV5-1	TGCGCCAGCAGCTTGTGGGGCGGGGGGGCGACAGATACGCAGTATTTT	CASSLWGGGATDTQYF
NA	TRBJ1-5	TRBV9	TGTGCCAGCAGTTTTAGTCAGGGTGGGGAGCCCCAGCATTTT	CASSFSQGGEPQHF
NA	TRBJ1-1	TRBV18	TGTGCCAGCTCACCAAACCAAGAGGACACTGAAGCTTTCTTT	CASSPNQEDTEAFF
NA	TRBJ1-2	TRBV11-2	NA	CASSSLVGPGGYGYTF
TRBD1	TRBJ2-7	TRBV5-1	TGCGCCAGCAGCTTGGTCGCGACAGGGTCCTACGAGCAGTACTTC	CASSLVATGSYEQYF
NA	TRBJ1-1	TRBV6-5	TGTGCCAGCAGTTACTCCCGGTGGTACACTGAAGCTTTCTTT	CASSYSRWYTEAFF